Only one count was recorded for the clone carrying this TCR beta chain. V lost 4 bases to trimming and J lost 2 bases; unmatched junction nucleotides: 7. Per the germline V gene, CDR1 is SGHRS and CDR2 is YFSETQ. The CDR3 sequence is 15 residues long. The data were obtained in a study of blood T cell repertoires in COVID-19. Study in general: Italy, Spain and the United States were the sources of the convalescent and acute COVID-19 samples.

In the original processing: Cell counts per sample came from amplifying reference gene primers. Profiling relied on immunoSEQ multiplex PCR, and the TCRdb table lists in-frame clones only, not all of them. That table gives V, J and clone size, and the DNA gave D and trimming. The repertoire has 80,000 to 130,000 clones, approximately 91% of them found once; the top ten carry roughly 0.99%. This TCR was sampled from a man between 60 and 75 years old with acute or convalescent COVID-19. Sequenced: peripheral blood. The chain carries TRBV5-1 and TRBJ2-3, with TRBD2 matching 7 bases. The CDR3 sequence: CASSISGINTDTQYF. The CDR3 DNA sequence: TGCGCCAGCAGCATAAGCGGGATAAACACAGATACGCAGTATTTT.